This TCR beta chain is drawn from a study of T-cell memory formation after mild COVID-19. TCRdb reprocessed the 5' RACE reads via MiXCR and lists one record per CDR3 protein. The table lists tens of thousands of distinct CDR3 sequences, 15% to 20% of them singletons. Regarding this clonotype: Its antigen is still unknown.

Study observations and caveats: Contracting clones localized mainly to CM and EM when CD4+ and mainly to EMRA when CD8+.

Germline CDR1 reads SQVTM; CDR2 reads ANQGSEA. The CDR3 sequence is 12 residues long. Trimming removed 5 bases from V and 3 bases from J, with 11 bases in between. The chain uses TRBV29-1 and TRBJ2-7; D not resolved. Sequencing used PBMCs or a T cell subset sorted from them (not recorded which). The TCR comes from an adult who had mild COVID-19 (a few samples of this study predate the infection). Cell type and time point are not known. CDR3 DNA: TGCAGCGTTTCCGAGACGAACTACGAGCAGTACTTC. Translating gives CSVSETNYEQYF.